A selection of T cell receptor beta chains follows, all from one sample in a study of Graves' ophthalmopathy and Graves' hyperthyroidism. MiXCR was run by TCRdb on the multiplex PCR reads, yielding one entry per CDR3 protein. The table has approximately 1.2 million distinct CDR3 sequences, about 36% seen once; the top ten hold approximately 12%. The sample consisted of peripheral blood or thyroid tissue (not recorded which). The source of these receptors is an adult man with Graves' hyperthyroidism. Each CDR3 is given with its conserved first and last residue. Fields, in order: CDR3 length, D gene, V gene, clone size, J gene, CDR3 DNA, CDR3 protein. D genes are given only for firm matches. Rows give clone size only sometimes, using once, few, many, or a class for an expanded clone.

14	NA	TRBV6-5	many	TRBJ1-1	TGTGCCAGCAGCGCTAGACGTCCGAACACTGAAGCTTTCTTT	CASSARRPNTEAFF
13	TRBD2	TRBV2	many	TRBJ2-2	TGTGCCAGCAGTCAGGGAGGGGCCGGGGAGCTGTTTTTT	CASSQGGAGELFF
14	NA	TRBV10-3	NA	TRBJ2-7	TGTGCCATCAGTAACCGGGACACAAGCTACGCTCAGTACTTC	CAISNRDTSYAQYF
13	TRBD1	TRBV5-1	NA	TRBJ1-4	TGCGCCAGCAGCTTTGAGGGGGCGGAAAAACTGTTTTTT	CASSFEGAEKLFF
13	NA	TRBV12-3/TRBV12-4	many	TRBJ1-2	TGTGCCAGCACCAGTTCTGGGGGCAGGGGCTACACCTTC	CASTSSGGRGYTF
13	TRBD1	TRBV24-1	many	TRBJ2-2	TGTGCCACCCAGGGGGCGTACACCGGGGAGCTGTTTTTT	CATQGAYTGELFF
16	NA	TRBV6-5	many	TRBJ1-4	TGTGCCAGCAGTTACTCTCCTCCAGGGCCGCATGAAAAACTGTTTTTT	CASSYSPPGPHEKLFF
17	TRBD2	TRBV10-3	many	TRBJ2-1	TGTGCCATCAGTCCCGGGACTAGCGGGGGGACATACAATGAGCAGTTCTTC	CAISPGTSGGTYNEQFF
16	NA	TRBV4-1	NA	TRBJ1-2	TGCGCCAGCAGCCAAGATGAATCTCACGATGGGTATGGCTACACCTTC	CASSQDESHDGYGYTF
13	TRBD1	TRBV13	NA	TRBJ2-7	TGTGCCAGCACTTCAGGGGGCCTTTACGAGCAGTACTTC	CASTSGGLYEQYF
15	NA	TRBV7-9	NA	TRBJ2-7	TGTGCCAGCAGTAAACTGGAGGGCCATCCCTACGAGCAGTACTTC	CASSKLEGHPYEQYF
14	NA	TRBV7-2	few	TRBJ1-5	TGTGCCAGCAGTGGACACGGCGGCATAAGCAATCAGCATTTT	CASSGHGGISNQHF
15	TRBD1	TRBV5-1	NA	TRBJ1-1	TGCGCCAGCAGCGTGTGGGGACAGGGGAACACTGAAGCTTTCTTT	CASSVWGQGNTEAFF
13	TRBD1	TRBV19	many	TRBJ1-3	TGTGCCAGTCAGGGGGCGCGTGGAAACACCATATATTTT	CASQGARGNTIYF
15	NA	TRBV25-1	NA	TRBJ1-4	TGTGCCAGTAGTATGAGGGGGATCGATCAGCCTCGACTGTTTTTT	CASSMRGIDQPRLFF
13	NA	TRBV15	many	TRBJ2-7	TGTGCCACCAGCAACTGGGGTTCCTACGAGCAGTACTTC	CATSNWGSYEQYF
12	NA	TRBV20-1	many	TRBJ1-6	TGCAGTGCCCCAGGGGATAATTCACCCCTCCACTTT	CSAPGDNSPLHF
15	NA	TRBV7-2	NA	TRBJ1-2	TGTGCCAGCAGCTCCCCGGGCCCAGCTAACTATGGCTACACCTTC	CASSSPGPANYGYTF
14	TRBD2	TRBV10-3	few	TRBJ2-7	TGTGCCATCAGTTGGACTAGCGGGAACAACGAGCAGTACTTC	CAISWTSGNNEQYF
17	NA	TRBV7-8	many	TRBJ1-2	TGTGCCAGCAGCCCCCCGGGTCGGACGGTTCCACACTATGGCTACACCTTC	CASSPPGRTVPHYGYTF
16	TRBD1	TRBV19	many	TRBJ1-3	TGTGCCAGTCGACGGGACAGAGAAGAACCTGGAAACACCATATATTTT	CASRRDREEPGNTIYF
14	TRBD1	TRBV5-5	NA	TRBJ1-1	TGCGCCAGCAAAACCCAGGGGGCGGACACTGAAGCTTTCTTT	CASKTQGADTEAFF
16	TRBD1	TRBV25-1	NA	TRBJ1-5	TGTGCCAGCAGTGAATCTAGGACAGGGGGCAGTCAGCCCCAGCATTTT	CASSESRTGGSQPQHF
16	TRBD2	TRBV7-2	NA	TRBJ2-5	TGTGCCAGCAGCTTATCTGCTCGGGGGGGTGGAGAGACCCAGTACTTC	CASSLSARGGGETQYF
14	NA	TRBV7-8	NA	TRBJ2-6	TGTGCCAGCAGCAACTACTCTGGGGCCAACGTCCTGACTTTC	CASSNYSGANVLTF
14	TRBD1	TRBV7-8	many	TRBJ2-7	TGTGCCAGCAGCTTGGGACAGGGGATACTCGAGCAGTACTTC	CASSLGQGILEQYF
15	NA	TRBV20-1	many	TRBJ1-1	TGCAGTGCTAGAGAGATGGTAACCCGGACCCCTGAAGCTTTCTTT	CSAREMVTRTPEAFF
16	TRBD1	TRBV18	NA	TRBJ2-5	TGTGCCAGCTCACCGTCCCGGCTGACAGGGACGGAGTCCCAGTACTTC	CASSPSRLTGTESQYF
13	NA	TRBV2	NA	TRBJ1-5	TGTGCCAGCTCACAGGGCCGACCGAAGCCCCAGCATTTT	CASSQGRPKPQHF
18	NA	TRBV11-1	once	TRBJ1-4	TGTGCCAGCAGCACCAAAGGCTTAGGCGGGACAACTAATGAAAAACTGTTTTTT	CASSTKGLGGTTNEKLFF
12	NA	TRBV24-1	many	TRBJ1-5	TGTGCCACCAGTGACCCCAATCAGCCCCAGCATTTT	CATSDPNQPQHF
14	NA	TRBV5-1	NA	TRBJ1-2	TGCGCCAGCAGAGATAACAGAGCTAACTATGGCTACACCTTC	CASRDNRANYGYTF
12	NA	TRBV19	once	TRBJ1-5	TGTGCCAGTGCCGGGGGCAATCAGCCCCAGCATTTT	CASAGGNQPQHF
13	NA	TRBV19	NA	TRBJ2-7	TGTGCCAGTAGGGCTATAGCGGTGTGGGAGCAGTACTTC	CASRAIAVWEQYF
15	TRBD1	TRBV2	NA	TRBJ2-5	TGTGCCAGCAGGCTCCGGGACAGACACCAAGAGACCCAGTACTTC	CASRLRDRHQETQYF
14	NA	TRBV24-1	many	TRBJ2-5	TGTGCCACCAGTGACCCCGCGCGACAAGAGACCCAGTACTTC	CATSDPARQETQYF
17	NA	TRBV7-8	many	TRBJ2-5	TGTGCCAGCAGCTTAGGTCTCGTGGACAGTTTATCCGGGACCCAGTACTTC	CASSLGLVDSLSGTQYF